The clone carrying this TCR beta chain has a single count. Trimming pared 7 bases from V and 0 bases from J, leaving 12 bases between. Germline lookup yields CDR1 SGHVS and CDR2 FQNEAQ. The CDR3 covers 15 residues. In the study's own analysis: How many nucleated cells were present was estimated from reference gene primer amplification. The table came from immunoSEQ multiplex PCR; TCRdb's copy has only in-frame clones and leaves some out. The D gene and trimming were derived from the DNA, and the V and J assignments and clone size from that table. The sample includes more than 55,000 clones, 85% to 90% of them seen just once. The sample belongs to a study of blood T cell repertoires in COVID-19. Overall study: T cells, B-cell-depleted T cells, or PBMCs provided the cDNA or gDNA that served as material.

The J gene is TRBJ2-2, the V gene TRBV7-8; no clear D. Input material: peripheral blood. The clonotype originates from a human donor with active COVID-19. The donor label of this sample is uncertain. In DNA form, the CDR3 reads TGTGCCAGCAAAGATCGCGTCGCGAACACCGGGGAGCTGTTTTTT. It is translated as CASKDRVANTGELFF.